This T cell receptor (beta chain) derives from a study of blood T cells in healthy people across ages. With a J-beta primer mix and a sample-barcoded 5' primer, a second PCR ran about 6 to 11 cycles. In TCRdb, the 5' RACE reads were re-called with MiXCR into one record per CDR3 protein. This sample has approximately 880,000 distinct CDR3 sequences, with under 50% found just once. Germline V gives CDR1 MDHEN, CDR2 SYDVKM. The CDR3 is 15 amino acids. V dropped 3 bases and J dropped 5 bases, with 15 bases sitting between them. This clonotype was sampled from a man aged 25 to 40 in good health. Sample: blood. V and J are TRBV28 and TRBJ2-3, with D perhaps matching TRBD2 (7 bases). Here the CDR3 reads CASSFRGANLDTQYF. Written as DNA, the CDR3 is TGTGCCAGCAGTTTCCGGGGGGCTAACTTAGATACGCAGTATTTT.